What follows are 21 T cell receptor beta chains derived from one specimen sequenced in a study of T-cell memory formation after mild COVID-19. TCRdb called the 5' RACE reads again in MiXCR, with one record for every CDR3 protein. The data hold nearly 200,000 distinct CDR3 sequences, with approximately 16% observed a single time. Sequencing was carried out using PBMCs or a T cell subset sorted from them (not recorded which). The receptor source for this set is an adult woman who had mild COVID-19 (a few samples of this study predate the infection). Cell type and time point are not known.

This chain connects TRBV6-1 to TRBJ1-1; D is undetermined. CDR1 is MNHNS, CDR2 SASEGT, per germline. This CDR3 is 14 amino acids long. V dropped 3 bases and J dropped 4 bases, with 12 bases sitting between them. CDR3 sequence: CASSDPSLGTEAFF. The CDR3 DNA reads as TGTGCCAGCAGTGACCCCTCCCTGGGCACTGAAGCTTTCTTT.

The CDR3 DNA reads as TGCGCCAGCAGCCCGCTCCCACACGGAGTGGAGTGGGAGCAGTACTTC. Encoded protein: CASSPLPHGVEWEQYF. The genes are TRBV5-1 and TRBJ2-7, with no clear D. Trimming left V 4 bases short and J 7 bases short, with 24 bases between. Germline values: CDR1 SGHRS, CDR2 YFSETQ. This CDR3 comprises 16 residues.

Ten or more counts support this clonotype. The chain links TRBV30 to TRBJ2-7, with D possibly being TRBD1 (6 bases). The CDR3 has 15 amino acids. Germline assignment: CDR1 GTSNPN and CDR2 SVGIG (reference sequence). Trimming took off 0 bases at V and 0 bases at J, with 12 bases between the two ends. CDR3 sequence: CAWSVLRTVSYEQYF. For the CDR3, the DNA is TGTGCCTGGAGTGTACTGCGGACAGTCTCCTACGAGCAGTACTTC.

The rearrangement uses TRBV5-1 and TRBJ1-1; no firm D call. Trimming took 0 bases from V and 0 from J, leaving 12 bases between them. The CDR3 is made up of 16 amino acids. CDR1 is SGHRS and CDR2 is YFSETQ in the germline V gene. This chain's CDR3 is CASSLDGMRVNTEAFF. For the CDR3, the DNA is TGCGCCAGCAGCTTGGACGGTATGAGGGTGAACACTGAAGCTTTCTTT.

This clonotype occurred a few times. This chain uses TRBV20-1 with TRBJ1-4; D might be TRBD1 (5 bases). Germline V gene data show CDR1 as DFQATT and CDR2 as SNEGSKA (reference sequence). The CDR3 loop spans 19 amino acids. Trimming left V 5 bases short and J 5 bases short, with 30 bases between. The CDR3 sequence is CSAPRLVGPLGSMNEKLFF. The CDR3 DNA sequence: TGCAGTGCTCCCCGGCTTGTGGGGCCACTAGGGTCTATGAATGAAAAACTGTTTTTT.

The chain carries TRBV11-3 and TRBJ2-7; the match to TRBD1 covers 7 bases. Losses at the gene ends were 0 bases for V and 1 base for J; bases not matched to a gene: 6. The CDR3 totals 16 residues. The germline gives CDR1 SGHNT, CDR2 YENEEA. The CDR3 DNA reads as TGTGCCAGCAGCTTAGACCTGACAGGGATGTCCTACGAGCAGTACTTC. Amino acid sequence: CASSLDLTGMSYEQYF.

This chain links TRBV4-1 with TRBJ1-5, with no clear D. V dropped 2 bases and J dropped 3 bases, with 11 bases sitting between them. Germline V gene data show CDR1 as MGHRA and CDR2 as YSYEKL. The CDR3 spans 15 residues. CDR3 protein: CASSQKDGYNQPQHF. Here the CDR3 DNA reads TGCGCCAGCAGCCAAAAAGACGGATACAATCAGCCCCAGCATTTT.

The chain links TRBV3-1 to TRBJ2-4, with TRBD1 as a possible D gene (6 bases). The CDR3 is 16 residues long. Germline CDR1 LGHDT, CDR2 YNNKEL (reference sequence). V lost 1 base, J lost 3 bases, and 13 bases lay in between. Written as DNA, the CDR3 is TGTGCCAGCAGCCAAGGAGGGGGAATGGGCAAAAACATTCAGTACTTC. Amino acid sequence: CASSQGGGMGKNIQYF.

The chain carries TRBV5-6 and TRBJ1-2, with 10 nucleotides matching TRBD1. J was trimmed by 8 bases and V by 3 bases; bases with no gene match: 4. Germline V gives CDR1 SGHDT, CDR2 YYEEEE. The CDR3 length is 13 residues. The CDR3 sequence is CASSSGQGNGYTF. The CDR3 nucleotides read TGTGCCAGCAGCTCGGGACAGGGGAACGGCTACACCTTC.

The sample holds many counts of this clonotype. J is TRBJ2-5 and V is TRBV4-3; D ambiguous. This CDR3 has 13 amino acids. Per the germline V gene, CDR1 is LGHNA and CDR2 is YSLEER. V dropped 1 base and J dropped 2 bases, with 5 bases sitting between them. The DNA of the CDR3 is TGCGCCAGCAGCCAAGGCTTTCAAGAGACCCAGTACTTC. Translated, it gives CASSQGFQETQYF.

The chain employs TRBV12-3 or TRBV12-4 and TRBJ1-2; no definite D call. This CDR3 has 14 amino acids. V dropped 3 bases and J dropped 0 bases, with 8 bases sitting between them. CDR3 in amino acids: CASSFGSSNYGYTF. The CDR3, as DNA: TGTGCCAGCAGTTTCGGGTCATCTAACTATGGCTACACCTTC.

This clonotype has only a few counts. The chain has TRBV19 and TRBJ1-4; 7 nucleotides align to TRBD1. The CDR3 sequence is 16 residues long. Germline V gene sequence: CDR1 LNHDA, CDR2 SQIVND (reference sequence). Losses at the gene ends were 4 bases for V and 0 bases for J; bases not matched to a gene: 5. For the CDR3, the DNA is TGTGCCAGTAGTACGTCCGGGACAGCAACTAATGAAAAACTGTTTTTT. Translating gives CASSTSGTATNEKLFF. The full variable domain, rest sourced from reference TRBV19 and TRBJ1-4, is DGGITQSPKYLFRKEGQNVTLSCEQNLNHDAMYWYRQDPGQGLRLIYYSQIVNDFQKGDIAEGYSVSREKKESFPLTVTSAQKNPTAFYLCASSTSGTATNEKLFFGSGTQLSVL.

J is TRBJ2-7 and V is TRBV5-5; 7 bases agree with TRBD2. Germline V gene sequence: CDR1 SGHKS, CDR2 YYEKEE (reference sequence). The CDR3 runs 14 residues. V lost 4 bases to trimming and J lost 5 bases; unmatched junction nucleotides: 9. CDR3 DNA: TGTGCCAGCAGCCTAACCGTTCTAGCGGACGAGCAGTACTTC. It encodes CASSLTVLADEQYF.

The rearrangement uses TRBV12-3 or TRBV12-4 and TRBJ1-1; no definite D call. The CDR3 covers 12 residues. V gave up 2 bases and J gave up 6 bases, with 7 bases separating them. CDR3 sequence (DNA): TGTGCCAGCAGTTTAAGGAGGGCTGAAGCTTTCTTT. It yields the protein CASSLRRAEAFF.

This clonotype showed up just a few times. The J gene is TRBJ1-4, the V gene TRBV21-1; the table names TRBD1, a call not compared with the DNA. TRBV21-1 is listed as a pseudogene. The CDR3 loop spans 15 amino acids. The CDR3 loop reads CASIESPGEGEKLFF. The CDR3 DNA follows: TGTGCCAGCATCGAAAGCCCAGGGGAAGGGGAAAAACTGTTTTTT.

J is TRBJ2-6 and V is TRBV6-2 or TRBV6-3, with D maybe TRBD1 (5 bases). Trimming shortened V by 0 bases and J by 4 bases, and 10 bases separated the two germline ends. CDR1 MNHEY and CDR2 SVGEGT come from the germline V gene. The CDR3 runs 16 residues. The CDR3 loop is CASSYSIGVGANVLTF. CDR3 in DNA: TGTGCCAGCAGTTACTCGATAGGGGTCGGGGCCAACGTCCTGACTTTC.

The sample holds a few counts of this clonotype. This sequence joins TRBV4-2 and TRBJ1-1, with D perhaps TRBD1 (5 bases). The V gene's germline CDR1 is LGHNA and CDR2 YNFKEQ. The CDR3 is 14 amino acids. The V and J ends lost 2 bases and 8 bases respectively, with 15 bases between them. The chain's CDR3 is CASSQSGAGREAFF. The CDR3 DNA sequence: TGTGCCAGCAGCCAATCCGGGGCGGGACGAGAAGCTTTCTTT.

Many counts were recorded for this clonotype. The chain links TRBV12-3 or TRBV12-4 to TRBJ2-5; D is ambiguous. This CDR3 is 13 amino acids long. Deletions cut 4 bases from V and 5 bases from J, with 11 bases between. The CDR3 here is CASSSGPWETQYF. The CDR3 DNA follows: TGTGCCAGCAGTTCTGGCCCGTGGGAGACCCAGTACTTC.

Ten or more counts support this clonotype. The V call is TRBV4-2, the J call TRBJ1-5; D is possibly TRBD1 (5 bases). The CDR3 spans 15 residues. V gave up 0 bases and J gave up 2 bases, with 8 bases separating them. Germline V CDR1 and CDR2: LGHNA, YNFKEQ. The CDR3 nucleotides read TGTGCCAGCAGCCAAGAACGGGGCGGCAATCAGCCCCAGCATTTT. Translation gives CASSQERGGNQPQHF.

The rearrangement links TRBV6-2 or TRBV6-3 to TRBJ2-1; 11 bases are shared with TRBD2. Germline values: CDR1 MNHEY, CDR2 SVGEGT. V dropped 6 bases and J dropped 2; count of bases not matched to a gene: 6. The CDR3 length is 16 residues. The CDR3 loop reads CASRDRLAGTYNEQFF. In DNA, the CDR3 is TGTGCCAGCAGGGACCGACTAGCGGGAACCTACAATGAGCAGTTCTTC.

This clonotype was detected a few times. This chain connects TRBV5-1 to TRBJ2-2; 12 nucleotides agree with TRBD2. From germline, CDR1 is SGHRS and CDR2 YFSETQ. The CDR3 contains 16 residues. V trimming: 2 bases; J trimming: 4 bases; junction bases outside the gene matches: 3. The CDR3 nucleotides are TGCGCCAGCAGCTTTCTAGCGGGGGGGCCCACCGGGGAGCTGTTTTTT. It codes for CASSFLAGGPTGELFF.